This T cell receptor beta chain came from a study of cytomegalovirus exposure and HLA in healthy donors. The study ran its PCR with 60 Vbeta and 13 Jbeta primers. TCRdb's table, derived via immunoSEQ multiplex PCR, lists solely in-frame clones and lacks some. The sample has around 150,000 clones, nearly 80% seen once. The sample comprised PBMCs. The receptor comes from a male donor in good health and CMV-seronegative.

The DNA of the CDR3 is TGCGCCAGCAGCTTGAACAGGGCTAACTATGGCTACACCTTC. Amino acids: CASSLNRANYGYTF. The rearrangement joins TRBV5-1 to TRBJ1-2; perhaps TRBD1 as D (6 bases). V was cut by 1 base and J by 0 bases, with 7 bases left in between. The CDR3 is 14 amino acids. Per germline, CDR1 SGHRS and CDR2 YFSETQ.